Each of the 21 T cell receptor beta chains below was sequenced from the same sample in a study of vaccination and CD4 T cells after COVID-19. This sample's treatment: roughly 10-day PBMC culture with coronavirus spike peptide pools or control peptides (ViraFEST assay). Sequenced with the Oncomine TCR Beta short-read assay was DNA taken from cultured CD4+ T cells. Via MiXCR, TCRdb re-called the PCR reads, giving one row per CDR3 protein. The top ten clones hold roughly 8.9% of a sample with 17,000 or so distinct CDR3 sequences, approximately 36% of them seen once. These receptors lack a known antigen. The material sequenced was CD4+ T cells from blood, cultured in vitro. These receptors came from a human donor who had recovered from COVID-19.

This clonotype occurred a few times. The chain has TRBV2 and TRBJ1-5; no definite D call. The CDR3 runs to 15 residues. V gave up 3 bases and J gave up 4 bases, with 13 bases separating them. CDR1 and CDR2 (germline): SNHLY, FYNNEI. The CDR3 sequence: CASSDWLPQNQPQHF. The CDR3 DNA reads TGTGCCAGCAGTGACTGGCTACCCCAAAATCAGCCCCAGCATTTT.

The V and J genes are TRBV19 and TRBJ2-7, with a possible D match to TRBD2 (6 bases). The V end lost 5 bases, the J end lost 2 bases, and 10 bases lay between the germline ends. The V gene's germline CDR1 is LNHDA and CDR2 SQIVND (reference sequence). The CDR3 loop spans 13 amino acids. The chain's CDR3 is CASSGRDPYEQYF. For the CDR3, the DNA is TGTGCCAGTAGTGGGCGGGACCCCTACGAGCAGTACTTC.

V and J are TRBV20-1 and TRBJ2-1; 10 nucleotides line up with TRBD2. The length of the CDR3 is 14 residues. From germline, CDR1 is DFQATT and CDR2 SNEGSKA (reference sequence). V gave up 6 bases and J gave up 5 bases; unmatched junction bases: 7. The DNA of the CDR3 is TGCAGTGCCCTGACTAGCGGGTTCGACAATGAGCAGTTCTTC. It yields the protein CSALTSGFDNEQFF.

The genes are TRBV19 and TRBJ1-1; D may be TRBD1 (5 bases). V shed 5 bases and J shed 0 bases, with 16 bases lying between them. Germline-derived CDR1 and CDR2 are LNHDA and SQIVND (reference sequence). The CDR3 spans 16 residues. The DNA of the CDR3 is TGTGCCAGTAGTCCCGACAGAAGACCGATGAACACTGAAGCTTTCTTT. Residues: CASSPDRRPMNTEAFF.

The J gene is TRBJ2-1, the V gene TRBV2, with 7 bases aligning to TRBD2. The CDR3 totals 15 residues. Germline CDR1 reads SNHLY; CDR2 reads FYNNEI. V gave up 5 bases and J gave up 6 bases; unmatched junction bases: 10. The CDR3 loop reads CASSFEREGTNEQFF. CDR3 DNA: TGTGCCAGCAGTTTTGAGCGGGAAGGCACCAATGAGCAGTTCTTC.

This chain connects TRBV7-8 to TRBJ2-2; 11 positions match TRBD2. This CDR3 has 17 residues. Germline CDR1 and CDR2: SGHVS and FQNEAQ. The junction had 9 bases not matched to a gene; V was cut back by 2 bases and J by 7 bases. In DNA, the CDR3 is TGTGCCAGCAGCTTAAGACTAGCGGGAACGTCTGACGGGGAGCTGTTTTTT. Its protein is CASSLRLAGTSDGELFF.

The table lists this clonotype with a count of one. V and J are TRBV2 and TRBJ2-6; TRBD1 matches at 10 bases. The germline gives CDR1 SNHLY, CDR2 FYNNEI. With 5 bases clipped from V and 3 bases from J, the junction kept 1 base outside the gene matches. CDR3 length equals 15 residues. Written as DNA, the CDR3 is TGTGCCAGCAGTCGGGACAGGGGTGGGGCCAACGTCCTGACTTTC. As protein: CASSRDRGGANVLTF.

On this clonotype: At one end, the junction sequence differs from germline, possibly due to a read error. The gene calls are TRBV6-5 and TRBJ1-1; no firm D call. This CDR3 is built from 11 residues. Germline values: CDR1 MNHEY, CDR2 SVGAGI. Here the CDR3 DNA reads TGTGCCAGCAGTTACAACAGTGAAGCTTTCTTT. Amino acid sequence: CASSYNSEAFF.

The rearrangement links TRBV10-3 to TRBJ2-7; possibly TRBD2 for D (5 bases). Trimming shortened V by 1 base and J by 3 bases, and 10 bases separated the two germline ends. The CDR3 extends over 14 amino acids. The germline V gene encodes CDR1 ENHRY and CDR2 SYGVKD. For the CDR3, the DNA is TGTGCCATCAGTGAGTACAGCGGATACTACGAGCAGTACTTC. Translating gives CAISEYSGYYEQYF.

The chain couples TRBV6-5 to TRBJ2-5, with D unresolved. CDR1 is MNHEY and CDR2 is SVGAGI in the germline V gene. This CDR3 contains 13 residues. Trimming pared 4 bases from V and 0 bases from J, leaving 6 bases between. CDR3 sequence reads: CASSSVDQETQYF. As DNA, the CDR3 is TGTGCCAGCAGTTCGGTGGACCAAGAGACCCAGTACTTC.

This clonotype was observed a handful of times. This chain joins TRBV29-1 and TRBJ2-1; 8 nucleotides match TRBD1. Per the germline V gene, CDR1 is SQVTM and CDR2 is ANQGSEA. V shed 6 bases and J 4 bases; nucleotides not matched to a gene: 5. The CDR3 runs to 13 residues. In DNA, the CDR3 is TGCAGCGTGGGACGGGACAGGTACAATGAGCAGTTCTTC. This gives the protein CSVGRDRYNEQFF.

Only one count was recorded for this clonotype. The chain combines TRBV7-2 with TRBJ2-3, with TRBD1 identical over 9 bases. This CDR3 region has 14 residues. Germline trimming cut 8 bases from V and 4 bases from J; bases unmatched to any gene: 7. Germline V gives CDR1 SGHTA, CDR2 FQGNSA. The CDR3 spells CASGQGIVADTQYF. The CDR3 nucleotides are TGTGCCAGCGGACAGGGGATAGTCGCAGATACGCAGTATTTT.

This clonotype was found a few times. In DNA form, the CDR3 reads TGCAGTGCTATTAGATCTCCTCTAGGGACCCAGTACTTC. Amino acids: CSAIRSPLGTQYF. The chain recombines TRBV20-1 with TRBJ2-5, with D hard to call. Germline V gene lookup returns CDR1 DFQATT and CDR2 SNEGSKA (reference sequence). The CDR3 is 13 residues long. Between the trimmed V and J ends, which lost 4 bases and 7 bases, there was a span of 16 bases.

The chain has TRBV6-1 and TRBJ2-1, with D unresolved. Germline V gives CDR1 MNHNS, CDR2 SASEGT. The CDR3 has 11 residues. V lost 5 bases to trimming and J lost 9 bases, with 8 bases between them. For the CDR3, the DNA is TGTGCCAGCAGTCTGAGTGCTGAGCAGTTCTTC. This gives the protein CASSLSAEQFF.

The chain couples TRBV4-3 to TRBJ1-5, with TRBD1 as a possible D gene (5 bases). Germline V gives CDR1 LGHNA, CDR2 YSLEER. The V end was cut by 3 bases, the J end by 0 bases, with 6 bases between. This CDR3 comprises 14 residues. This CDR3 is CASSHRASNQPQHF. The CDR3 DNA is TGCGCCAGCAGCCACAGGGCTAGCAATCAGCCCCAGCATTTT.

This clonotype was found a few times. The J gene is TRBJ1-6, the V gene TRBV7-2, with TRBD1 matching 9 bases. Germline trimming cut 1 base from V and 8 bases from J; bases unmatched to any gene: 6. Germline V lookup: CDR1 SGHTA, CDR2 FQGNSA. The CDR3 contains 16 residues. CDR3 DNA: TGTGCCAGCAGCTTAGGAGGGACAGGGAGTGATTCACCCCTCCACTTT. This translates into CASSLGGTGSDSPLHF.

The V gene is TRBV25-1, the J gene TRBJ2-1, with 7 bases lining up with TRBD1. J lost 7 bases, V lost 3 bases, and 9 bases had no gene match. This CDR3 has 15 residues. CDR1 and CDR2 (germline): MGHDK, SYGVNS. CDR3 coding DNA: TGTGCCAGCAGTGATCACGAGGGGGCCTTAAATGAGCAGTTCTTC. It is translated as CASSDHEGALNEQFF. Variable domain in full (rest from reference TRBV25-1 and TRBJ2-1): EADIYQTPRYLVIGTGKKITLECSQTMGHDKMYWYQQDPGMELHLIHYSYGVNSTEKGDLSSESTVSRIRTEHFPLTLESARPSHTSQYLCASSDHEGALNEQFFGPGTRLTVL.

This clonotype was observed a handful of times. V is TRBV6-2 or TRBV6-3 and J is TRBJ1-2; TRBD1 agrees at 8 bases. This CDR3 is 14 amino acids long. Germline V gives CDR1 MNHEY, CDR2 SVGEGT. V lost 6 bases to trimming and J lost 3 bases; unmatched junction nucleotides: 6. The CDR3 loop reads CASRQGGNDYGYTF. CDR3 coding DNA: TGTGCCAGCAGACAGGGGGGGAACGACTATGGCTACACCTTC.

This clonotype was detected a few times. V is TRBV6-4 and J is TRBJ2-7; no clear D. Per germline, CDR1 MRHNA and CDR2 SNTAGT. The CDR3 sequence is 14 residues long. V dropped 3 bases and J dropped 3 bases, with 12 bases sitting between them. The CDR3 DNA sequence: TGTGCCAGCAGTGAACAAAGAAAGGTCTACGAGCAGTACTTC. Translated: CASSEQRKVYEQYF.

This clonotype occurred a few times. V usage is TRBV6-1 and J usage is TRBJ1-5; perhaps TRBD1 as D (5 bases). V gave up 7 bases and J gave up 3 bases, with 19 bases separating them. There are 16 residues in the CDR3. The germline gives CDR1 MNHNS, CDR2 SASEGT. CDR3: CASTPQRGVDNQPQHF. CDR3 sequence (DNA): TGTGCCAGCACACCCCAAAGAGGGGTAGACAATCAGCCCCAGCATTTT.

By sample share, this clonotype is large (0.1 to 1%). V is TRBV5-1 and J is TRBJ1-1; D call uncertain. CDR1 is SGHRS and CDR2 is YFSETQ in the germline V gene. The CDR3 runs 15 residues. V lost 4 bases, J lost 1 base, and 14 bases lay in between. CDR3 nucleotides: TGCGCCAGCAGCCCCTATTATGACCAGAACACTGAAGCTTTCTTT. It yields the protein CASSPYYDQNTEAFF.